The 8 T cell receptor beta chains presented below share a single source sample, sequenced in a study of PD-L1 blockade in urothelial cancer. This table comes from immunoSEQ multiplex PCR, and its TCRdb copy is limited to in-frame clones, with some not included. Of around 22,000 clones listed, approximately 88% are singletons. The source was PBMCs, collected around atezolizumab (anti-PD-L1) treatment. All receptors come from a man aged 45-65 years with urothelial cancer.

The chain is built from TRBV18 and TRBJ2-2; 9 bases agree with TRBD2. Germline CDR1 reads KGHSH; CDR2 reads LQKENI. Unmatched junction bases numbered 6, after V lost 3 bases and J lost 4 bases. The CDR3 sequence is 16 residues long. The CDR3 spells CASSPLGLASTGELFF. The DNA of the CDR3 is TGTGCCAGCTCACCGCTGGGACTAGCTAGCACCGGGGAGCTGTTTTTT. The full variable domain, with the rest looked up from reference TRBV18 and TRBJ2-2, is NAGVMQNPRHLVRRRGQEARLRCSPMKGHSHVYWYRQLPEEGLKFMVYLQKENIIDESGMPKERFSAEFPKEGPSILRIQQVVRGDSAAYFCASSPLGLASTGELFFGEGSRLTVL.

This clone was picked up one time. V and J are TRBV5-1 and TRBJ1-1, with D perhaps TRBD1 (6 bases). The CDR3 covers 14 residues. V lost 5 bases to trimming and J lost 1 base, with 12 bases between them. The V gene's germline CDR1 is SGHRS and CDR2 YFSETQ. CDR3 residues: CASRPQGPNTEAFF. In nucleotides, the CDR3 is TGCGCCAGCAGACCACAGGGCCCGAACACTGAAGCTTTCTTT.

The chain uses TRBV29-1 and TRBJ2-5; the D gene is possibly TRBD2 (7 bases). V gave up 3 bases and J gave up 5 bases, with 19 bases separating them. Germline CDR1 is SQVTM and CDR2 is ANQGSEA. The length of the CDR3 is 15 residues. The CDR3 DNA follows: TGCAGCGTTGATAGTCGGGCGGGGGCAGGGGAGACCCAGTACTTC. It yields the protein CSVDSRAGAGETQYF.

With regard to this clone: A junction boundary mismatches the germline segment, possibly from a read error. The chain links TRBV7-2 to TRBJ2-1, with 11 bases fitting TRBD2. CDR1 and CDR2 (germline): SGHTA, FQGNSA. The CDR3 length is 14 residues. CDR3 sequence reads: CASRLAGGGHEQFF. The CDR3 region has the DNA TGTGCCAGCAGGTTAGCGGGAGGGGGACATGAGCAGTTCTTC.

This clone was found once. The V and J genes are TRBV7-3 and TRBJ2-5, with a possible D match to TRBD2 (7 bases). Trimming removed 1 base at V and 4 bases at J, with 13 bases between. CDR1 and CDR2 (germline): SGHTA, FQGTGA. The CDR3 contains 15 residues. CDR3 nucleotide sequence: TGTGCCAGCAGCTTAAGTGGGGGGGCCGGAGAGACCCAGTACTTC. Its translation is CASSLSGGAGETQYF.

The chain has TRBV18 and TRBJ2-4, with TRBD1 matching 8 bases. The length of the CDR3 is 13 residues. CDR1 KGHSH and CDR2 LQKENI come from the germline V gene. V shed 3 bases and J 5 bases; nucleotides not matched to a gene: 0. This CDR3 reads CASSPDRENIQYF. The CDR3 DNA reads TGTGCCAGCTCACCGGACAGGGAAAACATTCAGTACTTC.

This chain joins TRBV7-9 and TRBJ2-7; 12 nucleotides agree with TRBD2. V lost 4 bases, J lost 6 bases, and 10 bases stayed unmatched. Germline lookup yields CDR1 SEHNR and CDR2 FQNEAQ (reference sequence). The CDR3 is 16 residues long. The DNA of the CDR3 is TGTGCCAGCAGCTCTTGGACTAGCGGGGCCTACGGCGAGCAGTACTTC. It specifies CASSSWTSGAYGEQYF.

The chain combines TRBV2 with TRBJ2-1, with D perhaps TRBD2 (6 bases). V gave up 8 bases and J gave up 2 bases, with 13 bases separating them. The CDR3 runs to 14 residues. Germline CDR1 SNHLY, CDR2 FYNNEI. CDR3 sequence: CASWGVVPYNEQFF. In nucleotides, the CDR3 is TGTGCCAGCTGGGGGGTAGTCCCCTACAATGAGCAGTTCTTC. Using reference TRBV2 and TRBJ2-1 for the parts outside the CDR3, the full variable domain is EPEVTQTPSHQVTQMGQEVILRCVPISNHLYFYWYRQILGQKVEFLVSFYNNEISEKSEIFDDQFSVERPDGSNFTLKIRSTKLEDSAMYFCASWGVVPYNEQFFGPGTRLTVL.